These 21 T cell receptor beta chains were sequenced from one sample in a study of blood T cell repertoires in COVID-19. Profiled with immunoSEQ multiplex PCR; TCRdb holds only in-frame clones, not every one. The sample lists 25,000 to 30,000 clones, 80% to 90% occurring once. The sample consisted of peripheral blood. The receptors stem from a woman of 80 years or more with COVID-19, enrolled during active disease.

The chain carries TRBV5-4 and TRBJ2-2, with TRBD1 identical over 10 bases. After removal of 4 bases from V and 7 bases from J, the junction contained 16 bases not matched to a gene. CDR1 is SGHNT and CDR2 is YYREEE in the germline V gene (reference sequence). This CDR3 comprises 18 residues. CDR3 coding DNA: TGTGCCAGCAGCGGGTACCGGGACAGGGGCGGTCAAGGCGGGGAGCTGTTTTTT. This encodes CASSGYRDRGGQGGELFF.

The chain couples TRBV28 to TRBJ2-3; possibly TRBD2 for D (5 bases). Germline values: CDR1 MDHEN, CDR2 SYDVKM. The length of the CDR3 is 17 residues. Between the trimmed V and J ends, which lost 5 bases and 1 base, there was a span of 19 bases. The chain's CDR3 is CASSTGIALLGTDTQYF. The CDR3 coding sequence is TGTGCCAGCAGTACCGGGATAGCCTTGTTGGGCACAGATACGCAGTATTTT. The full variable domain, with the rest looked up from reference TRBV28 and TRBJ2-3, is DVKVTQSSRYLVKRTGEKVFLECVQDMDHENMFWYRQDPGLGLRLIYFSYDVKMKEKGDIPEGYSVSREKKERFSLILESASTNQTSMYLCASSTGIALLGTDTQYFGPGTRLTVL.

The table lists this clone with a count of one. The CDR3 sequence: CASSMGRNNEKLFF. CDR3 nucleotides: TGTGCCAGTAGTATGGGCAGAAATAATGAAAAACTGTTTTTT. The rearrangement uses TRBV19 and TRBJ1-4; no clear D gene. The CDR3 runs 14 residues. V lost 3 bases to trimming and J lost 4 bases, with 9 bases between them. Germline V CDR1 and CDR2: LNHDA, SQIVND (reference sequence).

The sample holds a few counts of this clone. This chain joins TRBV27 and TRBJ2-7; D may be TRBD1 (5 bases). Germline V lookup: CDR1 MNHEY, CDR2 SMNVEV (reference sequence). This CDR3 region has 14 residues. V lost 5 bases to trimming and J lost 2 bases, with 13 bases between them. CDR3 nucleotide sequence: TGTGCCAGCAGTGAGACCAGGGCAACCTACGAGCAGTACTTC. Its translation: CASSETRATYEQYF.

J is TRBJ2-7 and V is TRBV6-6, with TRBD1 identical over 9 bases. V lost 6 bases to trimming and J lost 3 bases; unmatched junction nucleotides: 9. The germline CDR1 and CDR2 sequences are MNHNY and SVGAGI (reference sequence). The CDR3 contains 15 residues. The CDR3 DNA reads as TGTGCCAGCAGACCCGGGACAGGGTCCGGCTACGAGCAGTACTTC. Residues: CASRPGTGSGYEQYF.

CDR3 region: CASGGPDSRLSGANVLTF. In DNA, the CDR3 is TGTGCCAGCGGGGGACCGGACAGCCGTTTATCTGGGGCCAACGTCCTGACTTTC. The chain has TRBV5-4 and TRBJ2-6; TRBD1 might be the D (6 bases). The ends were cut back, 7 bases at V and 1 base at J, with 21 bases in the middle. CDR1 SGHNT and CDR2 YYREEE come from the germline V gene (reference sequence). The length of the CDR3 is 18 residues.

This clone was observed a few times. The chain has TRBV5-8 and TRBJ1-6; tentatively, D is TRBD1 (5 bases). V lost 4 bases, J lost 9 bases, and 14 bases lay in between. Germline CDR1 reads SGHTS; CDR2 reads YDEGEE. CDR3 size: 14 residues. CDR3 nucleotides: TGTGCCAGCAGCCCTAGGAGGGACTCTTCACCCCTCCACTTT. This codes for CASSPRRDSSPLHF.

CDR3 sequence (DNA): TGTGCCAGCAGCTTGGCGGACAGGCTCCCCTACGAGCAGTACTTC. Encoded protein: CASSLADRLPYEQYF. The V gene is TRBV5-5, the J gene TRBJ2-7; TRBD1 aligns across 7 bases. Germline CDR1 is SGHKS and CDR2 is YYEKEE (reference sequence). CDR3 size: 15 residues. J lost 2 bases, V lost 0 bases, and 5 bases had no gene match.

The V gene is TRBV5-1, the J gene TRBJ2-7; tentative D call: TRBD1 (5 bases). The germline CDR1 and CDR2 sequences are SGHRS and YFSETQ. V gave up 6 bases and J gave up 1 base, with 11 bases separating them. CDR3 size: 13 residues. CDR3 nucleotides: TGCGCCAGCACCCCCGACAGTTCCTACGAGCAGTACTTC. Protein sequence: CASTPDSSYEQYF.

This chain uses TRBV19 with TRBJ2-2, with D maybe TRBD2 (5 bases). The CDR3 covers 15 residues. Germline V CDR1 and CDR2: LNHDA, SQIVND (reference sequence). With 7 bases removed from V and 1 base from J, the gap between germline ends came to 13 bases. CDR3 in DNA: TGTGCCAGTACCCGCTTTGGAGGGAACACCGGGGAGCTGTTTTTT. Translated: CASTRFGGNTGELFF.

The genes are TRBV7-2 and TRBJ2-5; D is possibly TRBD2 (6 bases). The germline CDR1 and CDR2 sequences are SGHTA and FQGNSA. V lost 1 base to trimming and J lost 6 bases, with 15 bases between them. The CDR3 sequence is 15 residues long. The CDR3 loop reads CASSLEGSGSKTQYF. CDR3 DNA sequence: TGTGCCAGCAGCTTAGAGGGTAGCGGCAGCAAGACCCAGTACTTC.

The chain combines TRBV28 with TRBJ1-1; no reliable D call. CDR1 MDHEN and CDR2 SYDVKM come from the germline V gene. This CDR3 region has 13 residues. V was trimmed by 1 base and J by 8 bases, leaving 11 bases between them. CDR3 loop: CASSLFHTPEAFF. In nucleotides, the CDR3 is TGTGCCAGCAGTTTATTTCACACGCCCGAAGCTTTCTTT.

This clone was observed a few times. The rearrangement uses TRBV5-1 and TRBJ2-7; tentative D call: TRBD1 (5 bases). Germline values: CDR1 SGHRS, CDR2 YFSETQ. The length of the CDR3 is 14 residues. With 3 bases removed from V and 5 bases from J, the gap between germline ends came to 15 bases. This CDR3 reads CASSSQGSLNEQYF. In nucleotides, the CDR3 is TGCGCCAGCAGCTCTCAGGGTTCGCTGAACGAGCAGTACTTC.

In this sample, this clone turned up a few times. The chain carries TRBV30 and TRBJ1-6; tentatively, D is TRBD1 (5 bases). The CDR3 is 17 residues long. The germline V gene has CDR1 GTSNPN and CDR2 SVGIG (reference sequence). The V end was cut by 1 base, the J end by 0 bases, with 13 bases between. CDR3 nucleotides: TGTGCCTGGAGTGCTCACAGGATAAACTCCTATAATTCACCCCTCCACTTT. This sequence encodes CAWSAHRINSYNSPLHF.

This rearrangement joins TRBV7-2 to TRBJ1-1, with D maybe TRBD1 (6 bases). Trimming took 0 bases from V and 5 from J, leaving 13 bases between them. The CDR3 runs 15 residues. Germline loops: CDR1 SGHTA, CDR2 FQGNSA. The CDR3 is CASSLARTVRTEAFF. CDR3 sequence (DNA): TGTGCCAGCAGCTTAGCCCGGACAGTTCGGACTGAAGCTTTCTTT.

The chain employs TRBV5-1 and TRBJ2-7, with TRBD1 matching over 7 bases. CDR1 and CDR2 from the germline V gene are SGHRS and YFSETQ. The CDR3 loop spans 14 amino acids. The trim removed 4 bases at V and 6 bases at J, leaving 10 bases unmatched. This chain's CDR3 is CASSGRVGGLEQYF. The CDR3 nucleotides are TGCGCCAGCAGCGGCAGGGTAGGGGGCCTCGAGCAGTACTTC.

This clone was seen only once. A read error may account for a junction end that differs from germline. The rearrangement joins TRBV12-3 or TRBV12-4 to TRBJ1-5, with 8 bases identical to TRBD1. The CDR3 is 12 amino acids. This CDR3 reads CASSKGTGNKDF. The CDR3 coding sequence is TGTGCCAGCAGCAAGGGGACAGGTAATAAGGATTTT.

The chain combines TRBV30 with TRBJ2-2; D is unresolved. Deletions cut 2 bases from V and 1 base from J, with 11 bases between. Germline V gene data show CDR1 as GTSNPN and CDR2 as SVGIG (reference sequence). The CDR3 runs 15 residues. The CDR3 coding sequence is TGTGCCTGGAGTTTACCTGCGGAGAACACCGGGGAGCTGTTTTTT. This translates into CAWSLPAENTGELFF.

CDR3 nucleotides: TGTGCCAGCAGCTTAGTGGCAGGGCCCTCTGGAAACACCATATATTTT. Protein: CASSLVAGPSGNTIYF. The V and J genes are TRBV7-9 and TRBJ1-3, with TRBD1 as a possible D gene (5 bases). Per germline, CDR1 SEHNR and CDR2 FQNEAQ (reference sequence). V lost 1 base to trimming and J lost 0 bases, with 10 bases between them. This CDR3 is 16 amino acids long.

The CDR3 sequence is CASSVGPGNTEAFF. The CDR3, as DNA: TGTGCCAGCAGCGTAGGGCCGGGGAACACTGAAGCTTTCTTT. V usage is TRBV9 and J usage is TRBJ1-1, with unresolved D. Trimming cost V 0 bases and J 1 base, with 7 bases left between them. This CDR3 has 14 residues. CDR1 is SGDLS and CDR2 is YYNGEE in the germline V gene.

V is TRBV5-1 and J is TRBJ1-5, with 8 bases aligning to TRBD1. This CDR3 comprises 13 residues. Per the germline V gene, CDR1 is SGHRS and CDR2 is YFSETQ. Trimming removed 3 bases from V and 7 bases from J; junction bases left unmatched: 3. The CDR3 DNA reads TGCGCCAGCAGCTGGACAGGGCAGCAGCCCCAGCATTTT. Residues: CASSWTGQQPQHF.